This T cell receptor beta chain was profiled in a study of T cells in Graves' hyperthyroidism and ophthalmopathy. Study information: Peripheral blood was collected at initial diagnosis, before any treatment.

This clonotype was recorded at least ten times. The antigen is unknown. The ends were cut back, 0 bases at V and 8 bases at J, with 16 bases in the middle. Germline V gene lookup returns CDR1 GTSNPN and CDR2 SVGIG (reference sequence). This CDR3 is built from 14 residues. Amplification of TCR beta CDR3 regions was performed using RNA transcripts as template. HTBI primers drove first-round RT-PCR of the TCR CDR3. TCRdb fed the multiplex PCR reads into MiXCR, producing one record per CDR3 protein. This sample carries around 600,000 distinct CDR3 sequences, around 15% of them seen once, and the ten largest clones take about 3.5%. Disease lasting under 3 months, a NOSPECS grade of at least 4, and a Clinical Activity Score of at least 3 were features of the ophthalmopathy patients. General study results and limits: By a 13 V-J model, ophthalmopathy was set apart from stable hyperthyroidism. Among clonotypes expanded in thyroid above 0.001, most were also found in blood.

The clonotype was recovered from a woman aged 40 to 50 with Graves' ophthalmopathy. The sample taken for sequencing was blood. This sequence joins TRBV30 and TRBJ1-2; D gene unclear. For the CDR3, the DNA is TGTGCCTGGAGTGTACAAGGCCCAGAAGCCGGCTACACCTTC. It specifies CAWSVQGPEAGYTF.